These 4 T cell receptor beta chains were all obtained from the same sample, sequenced in a study of blood T cell repertoires in COVID-19. Sequencing was performed with immunoSEQ multiplex PCR; in TCRdb, only in-frame clones are kept and a portion is missing. The table shows over 400,000 clones, with approximately 86% occurring only once. The sequencing input was PBMCs or T cells enriched from blood (not recorded which). These receptors were obtained from a woman aged 55-69 years who had recovered from COVID-19.

The chain couples TRBV5-1 to TRBJ2-7; perhaps TRBD1 as D (6 bases). Germline values: CDR1 SGHRS, CDR2 YFSETQ. Trimming took off 4 bases at V and 7 bases at J, with 18 bases between the two ends. The CDR3 contains 14 residues. CDR3 amino acids: CASSPVPGDREQYV. CDR3 in DNA: TGCGCCAGCAGCCCGGTACCAGGGGACCGAGAGCAGTACGTC.

In this sample, this clone turned up once. The V call is TRBV19, the J call TRBJ1-6; TRBD1 aligns across 8 bases. The CDR3 runs to 16 residues. Germline V gene sequence: CDR1 LNHDA, CDR2 SQIVND (reference sequence). With 4 bases clipped from V and 6 bases from J, the junction kept 8 bases outside the gene matches. CDR3 residues: CASSRTGQGRNSPLHF. The DNA for the CDR3 is TGTGCCAGTAGTAGGACCGGACAGGGCCGTAATTCACCCCTCCACTTT. Filled out from reference TRBV19 and TRBJ1-6, the complete variable domain reads DGGITQSPKYLFRKEGQNVTLSCEQNLNHDAMYWYRQDPGQGLRLIYYSQIVNDFQKGDIAEGYSVSREKKESFPLTVTSAQKNPTAFYLCASSRTGQGRNSPLHFGNGTRLTVT.

Here the CDR3 reads CASSSTGTGRFGTEAFF. The DNA of the CDR3 is TGCGCCAGCAGCTCCACCGGGACAGGCCGTTTTGGCACTGAAGCTTTCTTT. The gene calls are TRBV5-1 and TRBJ1-1; 8 nucleotides align to TRBD1. The trim removed 3 bases at V and 4 bases at J, leaving 14 bases unmatched. The germline gives CDR1 SGHRS, CDR2 YFSETQ. The CDR3 length is 17 residues.

This clone was counted only a few times. The chain couples TRBV19 to TRBJ1-5; 7 nucleotides match TRBD1. The CDR3 extends over 16 amino acids. Per germline, CDR1 LNHDA and CDR2 SQIVND (reference sequence). V dropped 4 bases and J dropped 0; count of bases not matched to a gene: 6. The CDR3 DNA follows: TGTGCCAGTAGTACACGAGGGACAGATAGCAATCAGCCCCAGCATTTT. It translates to CASSTRGTDSNQPQHF.